This T cell receptor beta chain was obtained from a study of T cell clones after liver transplantation. Study background: TCRbeta sequencing after a pre-transplant mixed lymphocyte reaction identified graft-donor-reactive clones, later tracked in post-transplant blood. Three of eight recipients were HCV-positive; others had non-autoimmune, non-viral indications. Timepoints were pre-transplant, pre-withdrawal, and after withdrawal was completed or failed.

Only in-frame clones appear in the TCRdb table, and some are missing; sequencing was by immunoSEQ multiplex PCR. The profile shows about 70,000 clones, 80% of them singletons. CDR1 and CDR2 (germline): SGHTA, FQGNSA. Unmatched junction bases numbered 6, after V lost 4 bases and J lost 3 bases. The CDR3 contains 15 residues. The input for sequencing was CD4+ T cells from blood, taken 12 months after liver transplant. The TCR was taken from a human patient who received a liver transplant. Some T cells may be supplied by the graft donor. The chain joins TRBV7-2 to TRBJ2-7; 10 nucleotides align to TRBD2. The CDR3 spells CASSYSSSGSYEQYF. CDR3 bases: TGTGCCAGCAGCTACAGTTCTAGCGGGAGCTACGAGCAGTACTTC.